The source of this TCR beta chain is a study of T cells in placental villitis. Notes on the research overall: The study tested an allograft-versus-infection hypothesis by comparing placental TCR-beta repertoires in villitis of unknown etiology, unaffected controls matched for gestational age, and infectious villitis.

Points on this clone: Its recognized antigen is unknown. Base qualities are not recorded, but no much larger clone differs from it by a single base.

The CDR3 measures 15 amino acids from cysteine to phenylalanine. Only the CDR3 DNA is retained, 45 bases long and in frame from the first base. CDR1 and CDR2 are drawn from the germline V gene: SGHTA, FQGNSA. The germline V end is reduced by 1 base and the J end by 5 bases; junction bases left unmatched: 7. The immunoSEQ v4 bias-controlled multiplex PCR assay, performed blinded to group allocation, was used to amplify TCR-beta CDR3 regions from genomic DNA. To estimate nucleated cell and T cell quantities per sample, reference gene primers were included together with the TCR-beta primers. Sequencing of the libraries was performed on an Illumina MiSeq with a 100-cycle paired-end protocol. The published analysis was carried out like this. The immunoSEQ Analyzer software was used to calculate diversity and richness, with richness measured by iChao1 and clonality based on Pielou evenness and Shannon diversity (range 0-1, where higher values mean less diversity). CDR3 amino acid sequences with V/J genes were queried against VDJdb for CMV, EBV and influenza A specificities using confidence 3 and substitution 2. The Morisita-Horn index was used to assess how much TCR-beta amino acid clonotypes overlapped between the villitis of unknown etiology, infectious villitis and control repertoires. TCRdb took this table from immuneACCESS and kept in-frame rearrangements with V and J called. Such tables lack part of the clones; where checked against another copy, unresolved V genes explain under half of the gap, and the rest is unexplained. The V and J calls and clone size come from that table; D and trimming were worked out from the DNA. The sample yields 2,000 to 2,500 clones; 80% to 85% were counted once. 48% of the sample is held by the ten biggest clonotypes.

Five infectious villitis placentae were included, four with confirmed cytomegalovirus and one with Toxoplasma gondii, and were not matched to other groups. In the infectious villitis group, the mothers were found to be younger and to have smaller fetuses, and preterm delivery or intrauterine demise was recorded in a couple of cases. After delivery, the placentae were collected and evaluated both grossly and histologically, and only then was archival tissue selected. Five 10-micron scrolls were cut from each FFPE block, and DNA was then isolated using the AllPrep DNA/RNA FFPE Tissue kit. NanoDrop was used to check DNA concentration and purity, while a Bioanalyzer was used to assess RNA quality. Findings and caveats that apply to the study as a whole: Because the paraffin blocks included small amounts of decidua, some of the captured T cells, particularly in controls, may have been decidual rather than villous infiltrates. With bulk tissue sequencing, helper, regulatory or cytotoxic T cells could not be distinguished, nor could maternal versus fetal T cells, and gamma-delta receptors were excluded. CMV-specific clone frequencies were higher in infectious CMV cases than in villitis of unknown etiology (0.011 vs 0.001), which did not differ from controls.

This TCR came from a human patient with infectious villitis; the placental T cells may come from both mother and fetus. The chain is encoded by TRBV7-2 joined to TRBJ2-5; 7 central bases correspond to TRBD2. Sequencing was performed on placental tissue containing maternal and fetal cells. The CDR3 reads CASSLDPGGWETQYF. The DNA sequence is given as TGTGCCAGCAGCTTAGACCCGGGGGGATGGGAGACCCAGTACTTC. The CDR3 plus the reference TRBV7-2 and TRBJ2-5 genes for the other parts give the full variable domain: GAGVSQSPSNKVTEKGKDVELRCDPISGHTALYWYRQSLGQGLEFLIYFQGNSAPDKSGLPSDRFSAERTGGSVSTLTIQRTQQEDSAVYLCASSLDPGGWETQYFGPGTRLLVL.